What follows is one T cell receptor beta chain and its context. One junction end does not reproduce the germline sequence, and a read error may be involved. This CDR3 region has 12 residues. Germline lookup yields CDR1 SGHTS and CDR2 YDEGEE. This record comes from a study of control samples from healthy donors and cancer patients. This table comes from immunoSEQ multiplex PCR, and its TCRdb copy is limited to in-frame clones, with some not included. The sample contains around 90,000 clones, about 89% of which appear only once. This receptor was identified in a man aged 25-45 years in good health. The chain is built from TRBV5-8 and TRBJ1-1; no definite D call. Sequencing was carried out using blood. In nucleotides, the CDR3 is TGTGCCAGCAGCCTCACAGTAGTACGGGTGGACTTT. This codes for CASSLTVVRVDF. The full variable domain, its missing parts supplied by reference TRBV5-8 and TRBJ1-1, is EAGVTQSPTHLIKTRGQQATLRCSPISGHTSVYWYQQALGLGLQFLLWYDEGEERNRGNFPPRFSGRQFPNYSSELNVNALELEDSALYLCASSLTVVRVDFGQGTRLTVV.